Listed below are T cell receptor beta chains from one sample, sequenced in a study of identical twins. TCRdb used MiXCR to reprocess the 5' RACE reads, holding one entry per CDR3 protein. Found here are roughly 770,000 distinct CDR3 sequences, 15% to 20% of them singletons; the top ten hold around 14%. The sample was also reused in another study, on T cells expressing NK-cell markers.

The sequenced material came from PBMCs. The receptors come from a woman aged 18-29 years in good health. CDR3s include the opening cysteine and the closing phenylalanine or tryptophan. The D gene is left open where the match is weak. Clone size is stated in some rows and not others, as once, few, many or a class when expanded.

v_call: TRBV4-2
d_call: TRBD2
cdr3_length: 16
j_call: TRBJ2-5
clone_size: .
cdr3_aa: CASSQVAGGYQETQYF
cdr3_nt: TGTGCCAGCAGCCAAGTAGCGGGGGGGTACCAAGAGACCCAGTACTTC

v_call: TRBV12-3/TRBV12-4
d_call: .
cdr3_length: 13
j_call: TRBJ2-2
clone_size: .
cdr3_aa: CASSLSLNGELFF
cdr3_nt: TGTGCCAGCAGTTTGAGTCTGAACGGGGAGCTGTTTTTT

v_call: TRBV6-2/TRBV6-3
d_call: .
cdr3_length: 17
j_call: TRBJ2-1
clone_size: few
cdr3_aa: CASSAHGGLPSYNEQFF
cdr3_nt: TGTGCCAGCAGCGCCCATGGGGGCCTGCCCTCTTACAATGAGCAGTTCTTC

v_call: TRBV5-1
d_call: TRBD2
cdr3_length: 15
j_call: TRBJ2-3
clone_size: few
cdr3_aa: CASSLTENRGGTQYF
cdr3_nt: TGCGCCAGCAGCTTGACTGAAAACCGGGGGGGTACGCAGTATTTT

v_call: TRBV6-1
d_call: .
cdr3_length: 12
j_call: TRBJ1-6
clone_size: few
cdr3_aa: CASRKAVTPLHF
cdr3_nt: TGTGCCAGCAGAAAAGCGGTTACACCCCTCCACTTT

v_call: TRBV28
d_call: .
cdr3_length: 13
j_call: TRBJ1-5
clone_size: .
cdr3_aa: CASRRTDNQPQHF
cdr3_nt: TGTGCCAGCAGGCGGACAGACAATCAGCCCCAGCATTTT

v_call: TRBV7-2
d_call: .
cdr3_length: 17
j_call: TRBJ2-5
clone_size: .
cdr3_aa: CASSPRVVFRAQETQYF
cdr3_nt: TGTGCCAGCAGCCCTAGGGTAGTCTTTCGCGCCCAAGAGACCCAGTACTTC

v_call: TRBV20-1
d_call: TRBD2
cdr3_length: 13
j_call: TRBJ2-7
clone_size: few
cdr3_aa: CSALSSGSYEQYF
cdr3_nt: TGCAGTGCTTTGTCTAGCGGCTCCTACGAGCAGTACTTC

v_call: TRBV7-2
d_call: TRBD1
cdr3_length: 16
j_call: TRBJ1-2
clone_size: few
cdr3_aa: CASSSIQGAFVYGYTF
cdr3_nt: TGTGCCAGCAGCTCTATACAGGGGGCCTTCGTATATGGCTACACCTTC

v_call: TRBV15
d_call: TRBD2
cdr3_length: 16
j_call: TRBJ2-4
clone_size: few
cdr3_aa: CATSDLGGMGKNIQYF
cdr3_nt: TGTGCCACCAGCGACTTGGGGGGGATGGGCAAAAACATTCAGTACTTC

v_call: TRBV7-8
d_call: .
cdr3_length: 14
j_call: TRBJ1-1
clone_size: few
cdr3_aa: CASSFARVDTEAFF
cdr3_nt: TGTGCCAGCAGCTTCGCCAGGGTTGACACTGAAGCTTTCTTT

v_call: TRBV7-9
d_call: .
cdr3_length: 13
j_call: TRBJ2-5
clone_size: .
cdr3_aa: CASSFMEGETQYF
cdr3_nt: TGTGCCAGCAGCTTTATGGAGGGAGAGACCCAGTACTTC

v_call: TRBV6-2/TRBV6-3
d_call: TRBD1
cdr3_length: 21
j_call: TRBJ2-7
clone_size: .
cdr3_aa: CASRPHTITSNRDRRSYEQYF
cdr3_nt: TGTGCCAGCAGACCACACACCATAACTTCCAACCGGGACAGACGCTCCTACGAGCAGTACTTC

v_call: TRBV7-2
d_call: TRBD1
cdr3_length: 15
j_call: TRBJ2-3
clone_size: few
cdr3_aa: CAIEAGQGGTDTQYF
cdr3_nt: TGTGCCATTGAGGCGGGACAGGGGGGGACAGATACGCAGTATTTT

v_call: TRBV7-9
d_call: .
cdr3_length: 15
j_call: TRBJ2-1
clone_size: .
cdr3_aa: CASSFGSERANEQFF
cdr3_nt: TGTGCCAGCAGCTTTGGAAGTGAGAGGGCCAATGAGCAGTTCTTC

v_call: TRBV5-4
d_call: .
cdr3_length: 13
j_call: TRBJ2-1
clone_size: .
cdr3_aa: CASSIGLSGEQFF
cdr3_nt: TGTGCCAGCAGCATCGGACTCTCGGGTGAGCAGTTCTTC

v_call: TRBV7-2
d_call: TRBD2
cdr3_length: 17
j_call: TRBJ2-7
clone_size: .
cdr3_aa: CASSLGEGLIPTYEQYF
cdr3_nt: TGTGCCAGCAGCTTGGGAGAGGGACTAATACCCACCTACGAGCAGTACTTC

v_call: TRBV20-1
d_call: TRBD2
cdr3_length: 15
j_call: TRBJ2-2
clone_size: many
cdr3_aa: CSASPLRGGAGELFF
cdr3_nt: TGCAGTGCGAGCCCTTTGCGGGGAGGGGCCGGGGAGCTGTTTTTT

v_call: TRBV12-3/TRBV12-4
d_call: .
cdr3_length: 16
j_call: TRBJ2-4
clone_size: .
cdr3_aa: CASSLGARVAKNIQYF
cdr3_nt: TGTGCCAGCAGTTTGGGGGCTAGGGTAGCCAAAAACATTCAGTACTTC

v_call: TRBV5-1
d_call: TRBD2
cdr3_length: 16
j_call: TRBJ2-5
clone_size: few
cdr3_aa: CASSLVGLAREETQYF
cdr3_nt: TGCGCCAGCAGCTTGGTGGGACTAGCCCGAGAGGAGACCCAGTACTTC

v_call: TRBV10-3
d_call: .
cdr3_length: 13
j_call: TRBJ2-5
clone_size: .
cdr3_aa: CAIRDSREETQYF
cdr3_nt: TGTGCCATCAGAGACTCGCGGGAAGAGACCCAGTACTTC

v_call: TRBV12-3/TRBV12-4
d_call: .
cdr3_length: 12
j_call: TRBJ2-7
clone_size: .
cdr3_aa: CASSLEAVEQYF
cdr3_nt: TGTGCCAGCAGTTTAGAAGCAGTCGAGCAGTACTTC

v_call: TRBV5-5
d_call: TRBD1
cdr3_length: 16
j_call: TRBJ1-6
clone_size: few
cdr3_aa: CASSPNRGSIYSPLHF
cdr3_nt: TGTGCCAGCAGCCCGAACAGGGGTTCAATATATTCACCCCTCCACTTT

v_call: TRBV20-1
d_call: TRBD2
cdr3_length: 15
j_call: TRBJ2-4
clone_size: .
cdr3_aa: CSARDKAGAVNIQYF
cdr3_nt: TGCAGTGCTAGAGATAAAGCGGGAGCGGTAAACATTCAGTACTTC

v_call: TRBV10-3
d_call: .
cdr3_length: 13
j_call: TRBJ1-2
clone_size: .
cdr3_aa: CAITPAANYGYTF
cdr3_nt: TGTGCCATCACCCCAGCGGCTAACTATGGCTACACCTTC

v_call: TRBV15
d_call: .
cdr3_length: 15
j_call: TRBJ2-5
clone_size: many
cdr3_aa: CATSRDSSGHRAQYF
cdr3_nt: TGTGCCACCAGCAGAGATTCTAGCGGACACAGGGCCCAGTACTTC

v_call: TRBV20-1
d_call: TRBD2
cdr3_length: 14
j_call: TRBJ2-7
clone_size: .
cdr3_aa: CSVGTSGGSYEQYF
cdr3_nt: TGCAGTGTCGGGACTAGCGGGGGGTCCTACGAGCAGTACTTC

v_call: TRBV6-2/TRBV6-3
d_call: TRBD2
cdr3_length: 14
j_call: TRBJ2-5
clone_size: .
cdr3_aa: CASSSGTSEETQYF
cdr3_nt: TGTGCCAGCAGTTCTGGGACTAGCGAAGAGACCCAGTACTTC